This passage covers 5 T cell receptor beta chains from one sample sequenced in a study of CD8+CD57+ T cells in acquired aplastic anemia (dated by TCRdb to the late 2010s). For sequencing, an Illumina HiSeq 2000 was employed. Genomic DNA was used as template for profiling of TCR beta VDJ combinations and CDR3 sequences. TCRdb ran its own pipeline on the public reads, namely fastp trimming at Q25 and MiXCR clone calling, and kept in-frame beta chains. Duplicate CDR3 protein sequences are folded into a single record with the most common DNA and genes. The sample yields 40,000 to 50,000 distinct CDR3 sequences; approximately 78% were counted once. Clones ranked in the top ten supply around a third of the sample. Sequenced input: sorted CD4+, CD8+, or CD8+CD57+ T cells (not recorded which) from PBMCs. The receptors were sampled from a human donor in good health, serving as a control.

The rearrangement links TRBV29-1 to TRBJ1-1; 7 nucleotides match TRBD1. The germline V gene has CDR1 SQVTM and CDR2 ANQGSEA. V lost 6 bases, J lost 1 base, and 2 bases stayed unmatched. The CDR3 totals 12 residues. In DNA form, the CDR3 reads TGCAGCGTGGGACAGACGAACACTGAAGCTTTCTTT. Translated, it gives CSVGQTNTEAFF.

The chain employs TRBV24-1 and TRBJ1-3; tentative D call: TRBD1 (6 bases). The CDR3 extends over 13 amino acids. Germline V gene sequence: CDR1 KGHDR, CDR2 SFDVKD. V lost 9 bases, J lost 0 bases, and 8 bases lay in between. In DNA, the CDR3 is TGTGCCACCGGAGGGGGCTCTGGAAACACCATATATTTT. Translating it yields CATGGGSGNTIYF.

This clonotype occurred once. This chain connects TRBV2 to TRBJ1-1; D remains ambiguous. This CDR3 region has 14 residues. The V gene lost 7 bases and the J gene lost 0 bases, with 12 bases spanning the gap. Germline CDR1 and CDR2: SNHLY and FYNNEI. The CDR3 sequence is CASTLRRMNTEAFF. The CDR3 DNA is TGTGCCAGCACCTTACGCCGGATGAACACTGAAGCTTTCTTT.

The genes are TRBV25-1 and TRBJ1-4; tentative D call: TRBD1 (6 bases). V lost 5 bases to trimming and J lost 5 bases, with 15 bases between them. Per germline, CDR1 MGHDK and CDR2 SYGVNS. This CDR3 has 15 amino acids. The CDR3 region has the DNA TGTGCCAGCAGTTCCGCGGGACACGTCAATGAAAAACTGTTTTTT. Amino acids: CASSSAGHVNEKLFF.

This clonotype was recorded only once. The genes are TRBV29-1 and TRBJ1-2, with 7 nucleotides matching TRBD1. The CDR3 is 14 amino acids. The J segment lost 6 bases and the V segment lost 3 bases, leaving 10 bases of the junction unmatched. Germline lookup yields CDR1 SQVTM and CDR2 ANQGSEA. This CDR3 is CSVDPGEGADGYTF. DNA for the CDR3: TGCAGCGTTGATCCTGGGGAGGGGGCTGATGGCTACACCTTC.